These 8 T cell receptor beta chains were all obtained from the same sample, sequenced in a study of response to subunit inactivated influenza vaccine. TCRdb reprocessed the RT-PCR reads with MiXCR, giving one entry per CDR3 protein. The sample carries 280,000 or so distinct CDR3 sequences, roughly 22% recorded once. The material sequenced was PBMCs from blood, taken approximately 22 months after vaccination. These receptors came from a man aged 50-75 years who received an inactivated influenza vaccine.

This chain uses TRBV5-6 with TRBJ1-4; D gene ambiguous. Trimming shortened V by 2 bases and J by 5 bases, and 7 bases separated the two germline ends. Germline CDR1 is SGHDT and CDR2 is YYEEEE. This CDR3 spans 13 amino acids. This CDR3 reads CASSFSLNEKLFF. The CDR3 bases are TGTGCCAGCAGCTTCTCTCTCAATGAAAAACTGTTTTTT.

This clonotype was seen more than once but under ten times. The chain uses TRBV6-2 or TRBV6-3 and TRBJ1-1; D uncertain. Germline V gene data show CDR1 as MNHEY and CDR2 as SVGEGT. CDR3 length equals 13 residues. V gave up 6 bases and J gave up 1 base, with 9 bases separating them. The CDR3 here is CASRKQWNTEAFF. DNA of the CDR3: TGTGCCAGCAGGAAACAGTGGAACACTGAAGCTTTCTTT.

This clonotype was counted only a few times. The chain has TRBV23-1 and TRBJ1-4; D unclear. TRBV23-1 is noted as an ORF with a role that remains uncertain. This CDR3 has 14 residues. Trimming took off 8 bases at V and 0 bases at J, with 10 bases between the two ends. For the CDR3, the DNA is TGCGCCAGCGTAAAAGAGGCAACTAATGAAAAACTGTTTTTT. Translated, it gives CASVKEATNEKLFF.

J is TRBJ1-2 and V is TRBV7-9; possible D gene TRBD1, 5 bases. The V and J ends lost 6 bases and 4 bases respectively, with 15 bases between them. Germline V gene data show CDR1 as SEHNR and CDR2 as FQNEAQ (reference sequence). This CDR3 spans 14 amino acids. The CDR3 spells CASSFQGGLYGYTF. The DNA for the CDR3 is TGTGCCAGCAGTTTTCAGGGTGGCCTCTATGGCTACACCTTC.

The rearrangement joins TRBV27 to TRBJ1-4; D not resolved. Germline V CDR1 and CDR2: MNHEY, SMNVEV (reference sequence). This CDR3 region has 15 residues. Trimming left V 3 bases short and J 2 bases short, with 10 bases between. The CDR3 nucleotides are TGTGCCAGCAGTTTCGATGGTAGGACTAATGAAAAACTGTTTTTT. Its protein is CASSFDGRTNEKLFF.

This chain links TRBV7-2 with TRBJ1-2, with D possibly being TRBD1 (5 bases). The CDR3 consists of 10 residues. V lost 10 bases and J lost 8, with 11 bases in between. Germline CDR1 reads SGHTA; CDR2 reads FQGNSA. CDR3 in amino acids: CATGASGYTF. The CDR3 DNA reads TGTGCCACTGGGGCTAGCGGCTACACCTTC.

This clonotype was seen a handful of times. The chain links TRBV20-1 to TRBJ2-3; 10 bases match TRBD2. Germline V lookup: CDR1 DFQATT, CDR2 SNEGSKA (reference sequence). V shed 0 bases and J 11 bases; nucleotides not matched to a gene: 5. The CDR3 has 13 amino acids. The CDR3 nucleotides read TGCAGTGCTAGAGAAGCTAGCGGGAGCGAGCAGTATTTT. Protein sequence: CSAREASGSEQYF.

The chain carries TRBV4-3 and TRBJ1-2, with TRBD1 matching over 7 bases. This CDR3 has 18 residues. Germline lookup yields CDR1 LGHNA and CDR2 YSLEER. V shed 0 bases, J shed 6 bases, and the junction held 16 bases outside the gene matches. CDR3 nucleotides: TGCGCCAGCAGCCAAGATGGCCCGAACGCAGGGGGAGGAAATGGCTACACCTTC. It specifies CASSQDGPNAGGGNGYTF.